This TCR beta chain was profiled in a study of blood T cell repertoires in COVID-19. Original analysis: Estimation of nucleated cell counts relied on the amplification of reference gene primers. Here immunoSEQ multiplex PCR was the method, and the copy in TCRdb shows in-frame clones only, minus some. That table furnishes V, J and clone size, whereas the DNA furnished D and trimming. Of 130,000 to 150,000 clones in the sample, around 80% were seen once. This CDR3 has 14 amino acids. The V gene's germline CDR1 is SGHTA and CDR2 FQGNSA. Trimming at V came to 5 bases and at J to 2 bases, leaving 4 bases not matched to a gene.

The TCR originated in a human donor in a cohort sampled during active COVID-19. What was sequenced was peripheral blood. The genes are TRBV7-2 and TRBJ2-7; 9 bases line up with TRBD1. The CDR3 spells CASSPGQGPYEQYF. The CDR3 nucleotides read TGTGCCAGCAGCCCGGGACAGGGACCCTACGAGCAGTACTTC.